The rows below give T cell receptor beta chains drawn from one sample of a study of blood T cell repertoires in COVID-19. The assay was immunoSEQ multiplex PCR, and TCRdb's table has in-frame clones only and misses some. In the table there are approximately 31,000 clones, more than 85% of which are singletons. Material for sequencing was peripheral blood. These receptors were obtained from a man aged 60 to 75 with acute or convalescent COVID-19. Each CDR3 is given with its conserved first and last residue. The D gene is left open where the match is weak. The listing skips clone size in some rows; elsewhere it reads once, few, many or a size class.

j_gene,abundance,v_gene,d_gene,CDR3nt,CDR3aa
TRBJ1-6,.,TRBV19,TRBD1,TGTGCCAGTAGTCTCACGGGACAGGGGCGGTCACCCCTCCACTTT,CASSLTGQGRSPLHF
TRBJ1-2,once,TRBV6-1,.,TGTGCCAGCAGTGACAGGGAAAACTATGGCTACACCTTC,CASSDRENYGYTF
TRBJ2-2,.,TRBV7-8,.,TGTGCCAGCAGCTGGGACAAGGCCGGCACCGGGGAGCTGTTTTTT,CASSWDKAGTGELFF
TRBJ1-1,.,TRBV12-3/TRBV12-4,.,TGTGCCAGCGGGCCTAATCGGAACACTGAAGCTTTCTTT,CASGPNRNTEAFF
TRBJ1-5,.,TRBV28,.,TGTGCCAGTACGAGGGGGGGGCCGGGGAATCAGCCCCAGCATTTT,CASTRGGPGNQPQHF
TRBJ1-3,.,TRBV7-6,TRBD1,TGTGCCAGCAGCTTGGAACAGGGGGGCTCTGGAAACACCATATATTTT,CASSLEQGGSGNTIYF
TRBJ2-1,.,TRBV12-3/TRBV12-4,.,TGTGCCAGCAGTTCCAGGGGAAATGAGCAGTTCTTC,CASSSRGNEQFF
TRBJ2-2,.,TRBV7-7,.,TGTGCTAGCAGCTCTGGGCCGAAAGGGGACACCGGGGAGCTGTTTTTT,CASSSGPKGDTGELFF
TRBJ1-4,once,TRBV19,TRBD1,TGTGCCAGCTCCCGGGACAGGGGGCCGGAGGGTGAAAAACTGTTTTTT,CASSRDRGPEGEKLFF
TRBJ1-2,few,TRBV4-2,TRBD1,TGTGCCAGCAGCCAAGAAGAAGTCAGGGGGAATGGCTACACCTTC,CASSQEEVRGNGYTF
TRBJ1-2,.,TRBV5-8,.,TGTGCCAGCAGCTTACATCTTGTCCTCTATGGCTACACCTTC,CASSLHLVLYGYTF
TRBJ2-1,.,TRBV27,TRBD1,TGTGCCAGCAGGATCACCGGGACAGGGGTCTATGAGCAGTTCTTC,CASRITGTGVYEQFF
TRBJ2-1,few,TRBV7-2,TRBD2,TGTGCCAGCAGCTTAACTAGCGGGGTATACAATGAGCAGTTCTTC,CASSLTSGVYNEQFF
TRBJ2-3,.,TRBV5-1,TRBD2,TGCGCCAGCAGCTTGGCCCAGGGAGGGGCAGATACGCAGTATTTT,CASSLAQGGADTQYF
TRBJ2-1,.,TRBV6-4,.,TGTGCCAGCAGCCACGGGGACGCGGGGTTCAATGAGCAGTTCTTC,CASSHGDAGFNEQFF
TRBJ2-1,.,TRBV19,.,TGTGCCAGTAGTATCAGGGCAGGGTCGTACAATGAGCAGTTCTTC,CASSIRAGSYNEQFF
TRBJ1-5,once,TRBV27,.,TGTGCCAGCAGTCTGGGTTTTAGAAGCGGTCAGCCCCAGCATTTT,CASSLGFRSGQPQHF
TRBJ1-5,.,TRBV12-5,.,TGTGCTAGTGCCTTGGAGTTTAGCAATCAGCCCCAGCATTTT,CASALEFSNQPQHF
TRBJ1-4,.,TRBV7-9,.,TGTGCCAGCAGCCACAGGGCGCACCGGGGAGAAGCAGCTAATGAAAAACTGTTTTTT,CASSHRAHRGEAANEKLFF
TRBJ2-7,.,TRBV4-1,.,TGCGCCAGCAGCCAAGCGGCAGGGGTAGCTTACGAGCAGTACTTC,CASSQAAGVAYEQYF
TRBJ1-6,.,TRBV5-1,.,TGCGCCAGCACGTCAACATCAGGGGATCGATCACCCCTCCACTTT,CASTSTSGDRSPLHF
TRBJ2-5,.,TRBV11-3,TRBD2,TGTGCCAGCAGCTCCGGGGGTAAACGGGAGGGCGAGACCCAGTACTTC,CASSSGGKREGETQYF
TRBJ1-2,.,TRBV10-2,TRBD1,TGCGCCATTTCGACAGGGCGGTATGGCTACACCTTC,CAISTGRYGYTF
TRBJ1-4,.,TRBV11-2,.,TGTGCCAGCAGCTTAGCTCAGGATGAAAAACTGTTTTTT,CASSLAQDEKLFF
TRBJ1-5,.,TRBV6-6,.,TGTGCCAGCAGTCTCCCGGGGGAGCCCCAGCATTTT,CASSLPGEPQHF
TRBJ2-1,.,TRBV28,.,TGTGCCAGCAGTTTCCCCAGCGGGTTAGGAAGCAATGAGCAGTTCTTC,CASSFPSGLGSNEQFF
TRBJ1-3,.,TRBV19,.,TGTGCCAGTAGGGCCCCTTCTCGTGCAGTCGGAAACACCATATATTTT,CASRAPSRAVGNTIYF
TRBJ1-4,.,TRBV6-1,TRBD1,TGTGCCAGCAGTGCCATTGGGACAGGGTCCTCCCGGGGTGAAAAACTGTTTTTT,CASSAIGTGSSRGEKLFF
TRBJ1-6,.,TRBV18,.,TGTGCCAGCTCACCAGGGCTGAAGAGCTCCTATAATTCACCCCTCCACTTT,CASSPGLKSSYNSPLHF
TRBJ2-1,.,TRBV6-6,TRBD2,TGTGCCAGCAGTCGACTAGCGGGAGACTATTTCAATGAGCAGTTCTTC,CASSRLAGDYFNEQFF
TRBJ2-7,.,TRBV27,.,TGTGCCAGCAGTACAGGGACGGTGAGCTCCTACGAGCAGTACTTC,CASSTGTVSSYEQYF
TRBJ2-2,.,TRBV19,.,TGTGCCAGTACCATAGCCGCGGGGGAGCTGTTTTTT,CASTIAAGELFF
TRBJ2-1,.,TRBV24-1,.,TGTGCCACCAGTGATTCCTATAGCGCGGAGCAGTTCTTC,CATSDSYSAEQFF
TRBJ1-2,.,TRBV5-4,TRBD1,TGTGCCAGCAGCTTGAGGGGGCCGAGTGGCTACACCTTC,CASSLRGPSGYTF
TRBJ1-1,.,TRBV4-1,.,TGCGCCAGCAGCCAACTAGGGGTCGGGGGTTTTGAAGCTTTCTTT,CASSQLGVGGFEAFF
TRBJ1-2,.,TRBV27,.,TGTGCCAGTTCCCAGGAATACAGGGATCTATCTGCCTATGGCTACACCTTC,CASSQEYRDLSAYGYTF